One and the same sample provided the 2 T cell receptor beta chains below, sequenced in a study of T cell responses to AZD1222 COVID-19 vaccine. Method: immunoSEQ multiplex PCR; TCRdb's copy keeps in-frame clones and lacks some. The sample shows roughly 150,000 clones, about nine tenths of them seen only once. The specimen comprised peripheral blood, sampled on day 0 of AZD1222 vaccination. The receptors derive from an adult in good health.

The chain combines TRBV27 with TRBJ1-5; D might be TRBD1 (6 bases). Germline CDR1 reads MNHEY; CDR2 reads SMNVEV (reference sequence). V was pared by 2 bases and J by 2 bases, with 22 bases between. The CDR3 has 19 amino acids. CDR3 amino acids: CASSLGRTATSLGNQPQHF. In DNA, the CDR3 is TGTGCCAGCAGTTTAGGTCGGACAGCTACTAGCCTTGGCAATCAGCCCCAGCATTTT.

V usage is TRBV6-5 and J usage is TRBJ1-2; D remains unclear. Germline V lookup: CDR1 MNHEY, CDR2 SVGAGI. The V end was cut by 2 bases, the J end by 2 bases, with 6 bases between. The CDR3 is 13 amino acids. Written as DNA, the CDR3 is TGTGCCAGCAGTTACAGACGGAACTATGGCTACACCTTC. Amino acid sequence: CASSYRRNYGYTF.